This T cell receptor beta chain was identified during a study of radiation and T cells in renal cell carcinoma. Study at large: Nephrectomy followed 15 Gy stereotactic body radiation by 4 weeks.

Here immunoSEQ multiplex PCR was the method, and the copy in TCRdb shows in-frame clones only, minus some. The sample consists of approximately 150,000 clones, 83% of them appearing once. The V and J ends lost 4 bases and 2 bases respectively, with 13 bases between them. Germline values: CDR1 SGDLS, CDR2 YYNGEE. The CDR3 consists of 15 residues. Documented time point: baseline pretreatment blood. The sample's treatment: 15 Gy SBRT to primary tumor, nephrectomy 4 weeks later. The sample was blood, taken from a patient whose treatment included radiotherapy and nephrectomy. The J gene is TRBJ2-1, the V gene TRBV9, with D possibly being TRBD1 or TRBD2 (5 bases each). This sequence was found in a woman aged 50 to 60 with renal cell carcinoma. The DNA for the CDR3 is TGTGCCAGCAGCCCTGATCGGGGCACCTACAATGAGCAGTTCTTC. Amino acids: CASSPDRGTYNEQFF.